This is a list of T cell receptor beta chains from one sample in a study of T-cell reconstitution after alpha-beta-depleted transplantation in children. One entry per CDR3 protein, called by TCRdb with MiXCR from the PCR reads. The repertoire includes about 230,000 distinct CDR3 sequences, about 11% of them detected once, and 28% sits in the top ten. The sample was PBMCs, taken before TCRalphabeta/CD19-depleted stem cell transplant. The receptors come from a child under two years old with acute myeloid leukemia, due to receive a stem cell transplant. The CDR3 runs from the conserved cysteine through the conserved F or W. D genes are given only for firm matches. Size values are once, few and many counts, or a class for expanded clones, and some rows have none.

j_call v_call cdr3_length d_call clone_size cdr3_aa cdr3_nt
TRBJ1-2 TRBV20-1 15 . many CSARPGSGATYGYTF TGCAGTGCTAGACCGGGGTCGGGGGCAACATATGGCTACACCTTC
TRBJ2-1 TRBV20-1 15 TRBD2 many CSASVLAGRYNEQFF TGCAGTGCTAGTGTACTAGCGGGGAGGTACAATGAGCAGTTCTTC
TRBJ2-3 TRBV11-2 14 . many CASSHRQAVDTQYF TGTGCCAGCAGCCATCGACAGGCGGTAGATACGCAGTATTTT
TRBJ1-5 TRBV7-8 14 TRBD1 many CASSPGQGYQPQHF TGTGCCAGCAGTCCTGGACAGGGTTATCAGCCCCAGCATTTT
TRBJ2-1 TRBV7-2 13 TRBD2 many CATGTSGNNEQFF TGTGCCACCGGGACTAGCGGCAACAATGAGCAGTTCTTC
TRBJ1-1 TRBV18 14 . . CASSSLMAGTEAFF TGTGCCAGCTCATCTCTAATGGCGGGCACTGAAGCTTTCTTT
TRBJ2-7 TRBV5-6 16 TRBD1 many CASSLQDGTGTYEQYF TGTGCCAGCAGCTTGCAGGATGGGACAGGGACCTACGAGCAGTACTTC
TRBJ2-1 TRBV20-1 14 TRBD2 . CSAIASGPGYEQFF TGCAGTGCTATAGCTAGCGGCCCGGGCTATGAGCAGTTCTTC
TRBJ2-7 TRBV28 15 . . CASSSPPLGSYEQYF TGTGCCAGCAGCTCCCCTCCCCTAGGGTCCTACGAGCAGTACTTC
TRBJ2-7 TRBV10-3 13 TRBD1 many CAISRQGPYEQYF TGTGCCATCAGTCGACAGGGGCCCTACGAGCAGTACTTC
TRBJ2-2 TRBV5-6 16 TRBD2 few CASSWLAGVLTGELFF TGTGCCAGCAGCTGGCTAGCGGGAGTACTTACCGGGGAGCTGTTTTTT
TRBJ2-5 TRBV11-1 15 . . CASSLEPSGVETQYF TGTGCCAGCAGCTTAGAACCGTCGGGGGTAGAGACCCAGTACTTC
TRBJ2-7 TRBV20-1 14 . many CSARDPGLTREQYF TGCAGTGCTAGAGATCCCGGACTTACCCGGGAGCAGTACTTC
TRBJ2-3 TRBV10-3 15 TRBD2 many CAIRERERGTDTQYF TGTGCCATCAGGGAGCGGGAGAGGGGCACAGATACGCAGTATTTT
TRBJ2-3 TRBV29-1 13 . few CSVGSSEADTQYF TGCAGCGTCGGGAGCTCTGAGGCAGATACGCAGTATTTT
TRBJ2-3 TRBV20-1 13 . many CSAPGQNADTQYF TGCAGTGCTCCTGGCCAGAATGCAGATACGCAGTATTTT
TRBJ2-7 TRBV9 14 TRBD1 many CASSVGTGVYEQYF TGTGCCAGCAGCGTAGGGACAGGGGTTTACGAGCAGTACTTC
TRBJ2-3 TRBV5-1 14 TRBD2 few CASSTSVLTDTQYF TGCGCCAGCTCTACTAGCGTTCTCACAGATACGCAGTATTTT
TRBJ1-5 TRBV5-1 14 TRBD1 medium-sized CASSPGTGNQPQHF TGCGCCAGCAGCCCCGGGACAGGGAATCAGCCCCAGCATTTT
TRBJ2-2 TRBV12-3/TRBV12-4 14 TRBD2 many CASSPWTRPGELFF TGTGCCAGCAGTCCCTGGACTAGGCCCGGGGAGCTGTTTTTT
TRBJ2-7 TRBV5-6 15 TRBD1 many CASSLAGQGILQIHF TGTGCCAGCAGCTTGGCGGGACAGGGAATCCTTCAAATCCACTTC
TRBJ1-2 TRBV29-1 15 TRBD1 many CSVVFRGSSGYGYTF TGCAGCGTTGTTTTCAGGGGGAGTTCAGGGTATGGCTACACCTTC
TRBJ2-1 TRBV28 14 . many CASKEQPSFNEQFF TGTGCCAGCAAGGAACAGCCTTCCTTCAATGAGCAGTTCTTC